The 19 T cell receptor beta chains reported below all come from one sample, sequenced in a study of blood T cell repertoires in COVID-19. Some clones are missing from TCRdb's copy, which holds only in-frame ones; the method was immunoSEQ multiplex PCR. This table has tens of thousands of clones, 70% to 90% appearing once. The specimen sequenced was peripheral blood. The receptors stem from a man in his forties or fifties with active COVID-19.

The chain carries TRBV18 and TRBJ2-5; D ambiguous. V was cut by 3 bases and J by 4 bases, with 9 bases left in between. There are 13 residues in the CDR3. The germline CDR1 and CDR2 sequences are KGHSH and LQKENI. The CDR3 loop is CASSPYVIETQYF. DNA for the CDR3: TGTGCCAGCTCACCGTATGTTATAGAGACCCAGTACTTC.

V is TRBV5-1 and J is TRBJ1-2, with 8 nucleotides matching TRBD1. This CDR3 contains 15 residues. CDR1 and CDR2 (germline): SGHRS, YFSETQ. V gave up 3 bases and J gave up 4 bases; unmatched junction bases: 8. CDR3 DNA: TGCGCCAGCAGCTCCTCGGGACAGGCGGGCTATGGCTACACCTTC. Translated: CASSSSGQAGYGYTF.

This chain connects TRBV7-3 to TRBJ2-7, with 8 positions matching TRBD2. Germline lookup yields CDR1 SGHTA and CDR2 FQGTGA. V lost 5 bases, J lost 6 bases, and 6 bases stayed unmatched. The CDR3 contains 13 residues. CDR3 nucleotides: TGTGCCAGCAGCGTACTGGCGGGAGGCGAGCAGTACGTC. Protein product: CASSVLAGGEQYV.

This chain joins TRBV5-6 and TRBJ2-7, with TRBD1 matching 7 bases. Per germline, CDR1 SGHDT and CDR2 YYEEEE. The CDR3 runs to 15 residues. The V and J ends lost 0 bases and 1 base, in that order; junction bases with no gene match: 4. The CDR3: CASSLGQGVSYEQYV. The CDR3 nucleotides are TGTGCCAGCAGCTTGGGGCAGGGGGTATCCTACGAGCAGTACGTC.

V usage is TRBV3-1 (or the pseudogene TRBV3-2) and J usage is TRBJ2-7; tentatively, D is TRBD2 (5 bases). Germline CDR1 reads LGHDT; CDR2 reads YNNKEL (reference sequence). The CDR3 consists of 14 residues. V lost 4 bases, J lost 6 bases, and 16 bases lay in between. CDR3 region: CASSPRGRTFEQYF. The CDR3 coding sequence is TGTGCCAGCAGCCCCCGAGGCAGGACTTTCGAGCAGTACTTC.

This clone came up once. The rearrangement joins TRBV24-1 to TRBJ2-1; 7 positions agree with TRBD2. V was pared by 3 bases and J by 2 bases, with 12 bases of the junction left unmatched. Germline-derived CDR1 and CDR2 are KGHDR and SFDVKD. The CDR3 has 18 amino acids. The CDR3 protein is CATSDAPRDAGAYNEQFF. CDR3 DNA sequence: TGTGCCACCAGTGATGCCCCTCGTGACGCGGGAGCCTACAATGAGCAGTTCTTC.

The genes are TRBV2 and TRBJ2-1; TRBD1 matches 11 bases. V shed 5 bases and J 0 bases; nucleotides not matched to a gene: 3. CDR1 is SNHLY and CDR2 is FYNNEI in the germline V gene. The CDR3 is 16 amino acids. CDR3 in DNA: TGTGCCAGCAGTCTCGGGACAGGGGGCTCCTACAATGAGCAGTTCTTC. Translation gives CASSLGTGGSYNEQFF.

The V gene is TRBV5-5, the J gene TRBJ2-7; 10 bases match TRBD1. Germline-derived CDR1 and CDR2 are SGHKS and YYEKEE (reference sequence). The length of the CDR3 is 14 residues. V was clipped by 0 bases and J by 4 bases; unmatched bases: 1. CDR3 nucleotide sequence: TGTGCCAGCAGCTTGGCGGACAGGGGGTACGAGCAGTACGTC. Protein product: CASSLADRGYEQYV.

The chain links TRBV19 to TRBJ1-3; 7 positions match TRBD1. The ends lost 6 bases at V and 4 bases at J; junction bases unmatched: 6. The CDR3 sequence is 14 residues long. Germline-derived CDR1 and CDR2 are LNHDA and SQIVND (reference sequence). CDR3 loop: CASRPTGTGNTIYF. The CDR3 DNA reads as TGTGCCAGTAGACCGACAGGGACCGGAAACACCATATATTTT.

This sequence joins TRBV2 and TRBJ1-1; the match to TRBD1 covers 9 bases. The CDR3 length is 16 residues. V lost 6 bases to trimming and J lost 2 bases; unmatched junction nucleotides: 10. CDR1 and CDR2 (germline): SNHLY, FYNNEI. The CDR3 reads CASRDLQGAQNTEAFF. DNA of the CDR3: TGTGCCAGCAGAGATTTACAGGGGGCCCAAAACACTGAAGCTTTCTTT.

The chain has TRBV19 and TRBJ1-5; TRBD1 is a possible D gene (5 bases). The CDR3 totals 15 residues. Trimming left V 3 bases short and J 0 bases short, with 9 bases between. From germline, CDR1 is LNHDA and CDR2 SQIVND (reference sequence). CDR3 protein: CASSMGGNSNQPQHF. CDR3 bases: TGTGCCAGTAGTATGGGGGGGAATAGCAATCAGCCCCAGCATTTT.

The gene calls are TRBV7-9 and TRBJ1-2; no clear D gene. Germline V lookup: CDR1 SEHNR, CDR2 FQNEAQ (reference sequence). Deletions cut 8 bases from V and 2 bases from J, with 15 bases between. The CDR3 consists of 14 residues. The CDR3, as DNA: TGTGCCAGCTTTAGTCCTCGGGAGAACTATGGCTACACCTTC. Amino acids: CASFSPRENYGYTF.

This chain connects TRBV27 to TRBJ2-7, with 8 bases matching TRBD2. There are 14 residues in the CDR3. Looked up from germline, CDR1 is MNHEY and CDR2 is SMNVEV (reference sequence). The trim removed 10 bases at V and 5 bases at J, leaving 13 bases unmatched. CDR3 residues: CATSRSGRGHEQYV. The CDR3 DNA follows: TGTGCCACCTCGCGGAGCGGGAGAGGGCACGAGCAGTACGTC.

The chain has TRBV6-5 and TRBJ2-1; TRBD2 matches at 9 bases. The CDR3 contains 14 residues. Germline CDR1 is MNHEY and CDR2 is SVGAGI. The ends lost 8 bases at V and 8 bases at J; junction bases unmatched: 10. The DNA for the CDR3 is TGTGCCAGCGGGTGGATAGCGGGAGCCTATGAGCAGTTCTTC. Translating it yields CASGWIAGAYEQFF.

V and J are TRBV2 and TRBJ2-5; no firm D call. The CDR3 runs 15 residues. Germline assignment: CDR1 SNHLY and CDR2 FYNNEI. Trimming shortened V by 0 bases and J by 5 bases, and 13 bases separated the two germline ends. The CDR3 region is CASSEARRLGETQYF. The CDR3 DNA follows: TGTGCCAGCAGTGAAGCGCGAAGACTTGGGGAGACCCAGTACTTC.

This clone was seen once. CDR3 coding DNA: TGTGCCAGCAGTGAACCCCGGGACAGGGTTTCCGTC. It encodes CASSEPRDRVSV. The chain joins TRBV2 to TRBJ2-7; 9 nucleotides align to TRBD1. This CDR3 region has 12 residues. The germline CDR1 and CDR2 sequences are SNHLY and FYNNEI.

The rearrangement joins TRBV2 to TRBJ2-1, with 8 bases lining up with TRBD2. From germline, CDR1 is SNHLY and CDR2 FYNNEI. The CDR3 totals 15 residues. Trimming cost V 7 bases and J 8 bases; bases outside gene matches: 13. The CDR3 region is CASTSSGSRGDEQFF. For the CDR3, the DNA is TGTGCCAGCACCTCTAGCGGGTCGAGAGGTGATGAGCAGTTCTTC.

The chain carries TRBV19 and TRBJ1-3; D might be TRBD1 (5 bases). V was trimmed by 3 bases and J by 2 bases, leaving 8 bases between them. The CDR3 is made up of 14 amino acids. CDR1 is LNHDA and CDR2 is SQIVND in the germline V gene (reference sequence). This CDR3 is CASSMGGTGNTIYF. The CDR3 DNA reads as TGTGCCAGTAGTATGGGGGGAACTGGAAACACCATATATTTT.

The chain has TRBV6-5 and TRBJ2-5; 12 bases map to TRBD2. Looked up from germline, CDR1 is MNHEY and CDR2 is SVGAGI. CDR3 length equals 16 residues. V gave up 3 bases and J gave up 4 bases; unmatched junction bases: 6. The CDR3 nucleotides are TGTGCCAGCAGTTATACTAGCGGGAGGAAACGAGAGACCCAGTACTTC. Protein sequence: CASSYTSGRKRETQYF.